The subject of this entry is one T cell receptor beta chain. The data derive from a study of shared clonotypes between healthy human individuals. Study-wide background: The plates for each donor numbered three CD4 naive, three CD4 memory, two CD8 naive and one CD8 memory.

The assay was immunoSEQ multiplex PCR, and TCRdb's table has in-frame clones only and misses some. Of almost 750,000 clones in the sample, around 77% are singletons; the top ten hold around 1.7%. Germline CDR1 is MDHEN and CDR2 is SYDVKM. This CDR3 region has 17 residues. V shed 4 bases and J 6 bases; nucleotides not matched to a gene: 11. Sequenced input: memory CD4+ T cells sorted from blood. Stated subset: CD45RA-negative fraction. The TCR originated in a woman aged 30 to 39 in good health. The chain has TRBV28 and TRBJ2-5; TRBD2 matches 13 bases. For the CDR3, the DNA is TGTGCCAGCAGTTCTGGAGGGACTAGCGGGACCAGAAAGACCCAGTACTTC. Encoded protein: CASSSGGTSGTRKTQYF.